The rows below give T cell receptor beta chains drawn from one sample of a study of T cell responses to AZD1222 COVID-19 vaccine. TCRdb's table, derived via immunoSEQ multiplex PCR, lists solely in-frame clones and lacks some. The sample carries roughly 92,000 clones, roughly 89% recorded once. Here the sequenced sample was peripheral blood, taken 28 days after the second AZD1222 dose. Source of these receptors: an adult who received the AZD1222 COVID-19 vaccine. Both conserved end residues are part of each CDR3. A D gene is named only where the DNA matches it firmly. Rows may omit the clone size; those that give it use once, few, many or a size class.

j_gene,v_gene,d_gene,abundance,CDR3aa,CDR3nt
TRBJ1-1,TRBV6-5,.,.,CASSSPDRNTEAFF,TGTGCCAGCAGCTCCCCGGACAGGAACACTGAAGCTTTCTTT
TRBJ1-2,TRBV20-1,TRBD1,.,CSASDQGARYGYTF,TGCAGTGCTAGTGACCAGGGGGCGCGTTATGGCTACACCTTC
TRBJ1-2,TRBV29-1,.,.,CSVGEGRANYGYTF,TGCAGCGTTGGTGAGGGGCGGGCTAACTATGGCTACACCTTC
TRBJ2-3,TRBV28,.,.,CASSGETLGTDTQYF,TGTGCCAGCAGTGGGGAGACGCTAGGCACAGATACGCAGTATTTT
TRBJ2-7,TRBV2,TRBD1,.,CASSVATGAYEQYF,TGTGCCAGCAGTGTTGCGACAGGGGCGTACGAGCAGTACTTC
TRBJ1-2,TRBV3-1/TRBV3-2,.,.,CASSQLVTNYGYTF,TGTGCCAGCAGCCAACTAGTCACGAACTATGGCTACACCTTC
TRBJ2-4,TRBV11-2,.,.,CASSPRSLGKNIQYF,TGTGCCAGCAGCCCCAGGTCCCTCGGCAAAAACATTCAGTACTTC
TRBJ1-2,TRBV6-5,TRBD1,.,CASSTPGQGLSYTF,TGTGCCAGCAGTACACCGGGACAGGGGCTTTCTTACACCTTC
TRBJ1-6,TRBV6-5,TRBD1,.,CASRRQGLRDSPLHF,TGTGCCAGCAGAAGACAGGGCTTGAGAGATTCACCCCTCCACTTT
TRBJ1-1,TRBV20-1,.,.,CSASQRSGGDTEAFF,TGCAGTGCTAGTCAGAGGTCCGGGGGGGACACTGAAGCTTTCTTT
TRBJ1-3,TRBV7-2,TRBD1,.,CASSLVVRGRGRGNTIYF,TGTGCCAGCAGCTTAGTGGTGCGAGGCAGGGGGCGCGGAAACACCATATATTTT
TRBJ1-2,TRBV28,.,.,CASSLSGENYGYTF,TGTGCCAGCAGTTTATCGGGAGAGAACTATGGCTACACCTTC
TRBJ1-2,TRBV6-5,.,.,CASSYSGVDGYTF,TGTGCCAGCAGTTACTCAGGGGTTGATGGCTACACCTTC
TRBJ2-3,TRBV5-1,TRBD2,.,CASSSGPGGLAGTPTADTQYF,TGCGCCAGCAGCTCGGGTCCCGGCGGACTAGCGGGAACCCCTACCGCAGATACGCAGTATTTT
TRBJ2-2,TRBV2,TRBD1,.,CASSDSHGTGTSGELFF,TGTGCCAGCAGTGACTCGCACGGGACAGGGACCTCCGGGGAGCTGTTTTTT
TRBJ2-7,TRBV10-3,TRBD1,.,CAIRGLGTGGERSSYEQYF,TGTGCCATCAGGGGGCTAGGGACAGGGGGCGAGCGGAGCTCCTACGAGCAGTACTTC
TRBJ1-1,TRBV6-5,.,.,CASSQVMNTEAFF,TGTGCCAGCAGCCAAGTCATGAACACTGAAGCTTTCTTT
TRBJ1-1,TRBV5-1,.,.,CASSLVQRNTEAFF,TGCGCCAGCAGCTTGGTACAGCGTAACACTGAAGCTTTCTTT
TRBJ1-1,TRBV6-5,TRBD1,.,CASRGDREDEAFF,TGTGCCAGCAGGGGGGACAGGGAGGATGAAGCTTTCTTT
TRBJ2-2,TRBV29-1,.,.,CSFDRVAVGELFF,TGCAGCTTCGATAGGGTAGCGGTCGGGGAGCTGTTTTTT
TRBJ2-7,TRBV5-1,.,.,CASSLLWGAYEQYF,TGCGCCAGCAGCTTGCTATGGGGGGCCTACGAGCAGTACTTC
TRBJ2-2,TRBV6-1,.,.,CASSEKNGLPDGELFF,TGTGCCAGCAGTGAAAAGAACGGACTACCGGACGGGGAGCTGTTTTTT
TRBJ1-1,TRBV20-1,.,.,CSASNSWGTEAFF,TGCAGTGCTAGTAATTCGTGGGGGACTGAAGCTTTCTTT
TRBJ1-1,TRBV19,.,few,CASRRGHLGTEAFF,TGTGCCAGTCGCAGGGGACATCTGGGAACTGAAGCTTTCTTT
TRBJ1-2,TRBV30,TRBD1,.,CAWRRGGSYGYTF,TGTGCCTGGAGAAGAGGGGGCAGCTATGGCTACACCTTC
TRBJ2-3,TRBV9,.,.,CASSVGLTNLGTDTQYF,TGTGCCAGCAGCGTAGGGCTGACCAACCTAGGAACAGATACGCAGTATTTT
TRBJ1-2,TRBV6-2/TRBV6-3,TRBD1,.,CASSRDRGPQGYTF,TGTGCCAGCAGCCGGGACAGGGGGCCTCAGGGCTACACCTTC
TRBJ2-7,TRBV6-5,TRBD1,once,CASSYTRQGAYEQYF,TGTGCCAGCAGTTACACCCGACAGGGTGCCTACGAGCAGTACTTC
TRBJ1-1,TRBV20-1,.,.,CSAVRQNAFF,TGCAGTGCTGTACGACAGAACGCTTTCTTT
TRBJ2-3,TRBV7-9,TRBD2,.,CASSLERGTTDTQYF,TGTGCCAGCAGCTTAGAGCGGGGGACCACAGATACGCAGTATTTT
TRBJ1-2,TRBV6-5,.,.,CASKYTANYGYTF,TGTGCCAGCAAGTATACAGCGAACTATGGCTACACCTTC
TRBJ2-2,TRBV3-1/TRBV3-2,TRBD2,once,CASSQDLRGLAGNTGELFF,TGTGCCAGCAGCCAAGATCTACGGGGACTAGCGGGTAACACCGGGGAGCTGTTTTTT
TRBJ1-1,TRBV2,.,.,CASDAWSYTEAFF,TGTGCCAGCGACGCCTGGTCCTACACTGAAGCTTTCTTT
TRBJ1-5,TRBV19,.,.,CASSSQGLRQPQHF,TGTGCCAGTAGTAGTCAGGGGTTGAGGCAGCCCCAGCATTTT
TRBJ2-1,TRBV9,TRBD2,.,CASSAGTSGEYEQFF,TGTGCCAGCAGCGCCGGGACTAGCGGGGAATATGAGCAGTTCTTC
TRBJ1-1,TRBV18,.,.,CASSPSVSSAEAFF,TGTGCCAGCTCACCCTCAGTCTCGTCGGCTGAAGCTTTCTTT
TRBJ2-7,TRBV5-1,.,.,CASSLQGPLYEQYF,TGCGCCAGCAGCTTGCAGGGGCCCCTCTACGAGCAGTACTTC
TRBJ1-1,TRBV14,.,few,CASSQDEWGRVNTEAFF,TGTGCCAGCAGCCAAGATGAGTGGGGGCGGGTGAACACTGAAGCTTTCTTT
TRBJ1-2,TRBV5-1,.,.,CASSLGDEGYGYTF,TGCGCCAGCAGCTTGGGGGACGAGGGCTATGGCTACACCTTC
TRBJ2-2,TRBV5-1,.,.,CASSLGVLTGELFF,TGCGCCAGCAGCTTGGGGGTGCTGACCGGGGAGCTGTTTTTT
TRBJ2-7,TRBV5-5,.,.,CASSFASSSYEQYF,TGTGCCAGCAGCTTCGCCAGCAGCTCCTACGAGCAGTACTTC